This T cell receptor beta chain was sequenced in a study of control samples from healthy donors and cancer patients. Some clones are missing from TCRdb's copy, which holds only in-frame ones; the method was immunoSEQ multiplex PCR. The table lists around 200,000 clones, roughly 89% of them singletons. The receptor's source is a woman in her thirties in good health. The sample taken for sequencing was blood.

The CDR3 nucleotides read TGTGCCAGTAGTAACGGGGGGGCCGGGAGGGACGAGCAGTTCTTC. Residues: CASSNGGAGRDEQFF. The J gene is TRBJ2-1, the V gene TRBV19; 8 nucleotides agree with TRBD2. CDR1 and CDR2 from the germline V gene are LNHDA and SQIVND (reference sequence). Trimming took 4 bases from V and 10 from J; bases not matched to a gene: 12. The CDR3 sequence is 15 residues long.